These 30 T cell receptor beta chains were all obtained from the same sample, sequenced in a study of vaccination and CD4 T cells after COVID-19. Treatment of the sample: roughly 10-day PBMC culture with coronavirus spike peptide pools or control peptides (ViraFEST assay). The Oncomine TCR Beta short-read assay was applied to DNA of cultured CD4+ T cells. Via MiXCR, TCRdb re-called the PCR reads, giving one row per CDR3 protein. The sample lists under 25,000 distinct CDR3 sequences, approximately 59% seen once, with about an eighth in the top ten. Which antigens these TCRs recognize remains unknown. The starting material was CD4+ T cells from blood, cultured in vitro, obtained after SARS-CoV-2 vaccination. The receptor set was obtained from a human donor who received a COVID-19 vaccine.

J is TRBJ2-3 and V is TRBV9; the D is unclear. Trimming left V 0 bases short and J 4 bases short, with 3 bases between. Germline-derived CDR1 and CDR2 are SGDLS and YYNGEE. The CDR3 has 12 amino acids. The CDR3 spells CASSVVPDTQYF. The CDR3 nucleotides are TGTGCCAGCAGCGTAGTCCCAGATACGCAGTATTTT.

The J gene is TRBJ2-7, the V gene TRBV19, with no clear D. With 2 bases removed from V and 0 bases from J, the gap between germline ends came to 8 bases. The V gene's germline CDR1 is LNHDA and CDR2 SQIVND (reference sequence). There are 14 residues in the CDR3. CDR3 bases: TGTGCCAGTAGTATAAACTCTCGCTCCTACGAGCAGTACTTC. Residues: CASSINSRSYEQYF.

The chain carries TRBV29-1 and TRBJ2-5, with 9 bases lining up with TRBD1. V shed 6 bases and J 2 bases; nucleotides not matched to a gene: 1. Per germline, CDR1 SQVTM and CDR2 ANQGSEA. This CDR3 has 12 residues. This CDR3 is CSVDRGQETQYF. The CDR3 DNA follows: TGCAGCGTAGACAGGGGGCAAGAGACCCAGTACTTC.

J is TRBJ1-2 and V is TRBV30, with 7 bases matching TRBD1. Per the germline V gene, CDR1 is GTSNPN and CDR2 is SVGIG (reference sequence). Losses at the gene ends were 2 bases for V and 3 bases for J; bases not matched to a gene: 15. The CDR3 is made up of 17 amino acids. This CDR3 is CAWSLPNPGQRDYGYTF. The CDR3 nucleotides are TGTGCCTGGAGTTTACCCAACCCGGGACAGAGGGACTATGGCTACACCTTC. The entire variable domain, with the rest obtained from reference TRBV30 and TRBJ1-2, is as follows: SQTIHQWPATLVQPVGSPLSLECTVEGTSNPNLYWYRQAAGRGLQLLFYSVGIGQISSEVPQNLSASRPQDRQFILSSKKLLLSDSGFYLCAWSLPNPGQRDYGYTFGSGTRLTVV.

This clonotype appeared a few times. The V and J genes are TRBV20-1 and TRBJ2-5; D is undetermined. Deletions cut 4 bases from V and 2 bases from J, with 8 bases between. This CDR3 has 12 amino acids. Germline assignment: CDR1 DFQATT and CDR2 SNEGSKA (reference sequence). The CDR3: CSAKKNQETQYF. The CDR3 nucleotides read TGCAGTGCTAAGAAAAATCAAGAGACCCAGTACTTC.

This chain joins TRBV24-1 and TRBJ2-5; D call uncertain. This CDR3 spans 12 amino acids. V was cut by 5 bases and J by 3 bases, with 6 bases left in between. Germline values: CDR1 KGHDR, CDR2 SFDVKD. The CDR3 region has the DNA TGTGCCACCAGTGTAACGGAAGAGACCCAGTACTTC. The encoded protein is CATSVTEETQYF.

This clonotype was observed once. The chain joins TRBV10-2 to TRBJ1-1; D is possibly TRBD1 (5 bases). The CDR3 extends over 14 amino acids. V lost 1 base and J 8 bases, leaving 14 bases between the germline ends. Germline V gene lookup returns CDR1 WSHSY and CDR2 SAAADI. The CDR3 is CASSEWSKWGEAFF. The CDR3 bases are TGCGCCAGCAGTGAGTGGTCGAAATGGGGCGAAGCTTTCTTT.

This clonotype was seen only once. V gene TRBV7-2 combines with J gene TRBJ2-5; TRBD2 is a possible D gene (7 bases). In germline, CDR1 is SGHTA, CDR2 FQGNSA. V lost 1 base, J lost 0 bases, and 12 bases lay in between. The length of the CDR3 is 16 residues. The CDR3 DNA sequence: TGTGCCAGCAGCTTAGGGGGGGGCTCAAACCAAGAGACCCAGTACTTC. This codes for CASSLGGGSNQETQYF.

Only one count was recorded for this clonotype. The chain has TRBV30 and TRBJ2-3; 7 nucleotides line up with TRBD2. In germline, CDR1 is GTSNPN, CDR2 SVGIG (reference sequence). This CDR3 comprises 15 residues. With 5 bases clipped from V and 3 bases from J, the junction kept 11 bases outside the gene matches. The CDR3 protein is CAWRLTGGPTDTQYF. DNA for the CDR3: TGTGCCTGGCGTCTTACGGGGGGACCAACAGATACGCAGTATTTT.

CDR3 nucleotide sequence: TGCAGTGCTACCCGGACAGGGTCCACCTACAATCAGCCCCAGCATTTT. This encodes CSATRTGSTYNQPQHF. This chain links TRBV20-1 with TRBJ1-5; 8 bases align to TRBD1. Looked up from germline, CDR1 is DFQATT and CDR2 is SNEGSKA (reference sequence). The CDR3 has 16 residues. The trim removed 4 bases at V and 3 bases at J, leaving 11 bases unmatched.

The chain couples TRBV7-2 to TRBJ2-1; 15 bases agree with TRBD2. The CDR3 consists of 20 residues. The trim removed 4 bases at V and 0 bases at J, leaving 10 bases unmatched. Germline CDR1 is SGHTA and CDR2 is FQGNSA. CDR3 sequence (DNA): TGTGCCAGCAGCTACGAGGGACTAGCGGGGGGACCCGTCTCCTACAATGAGCAGTTCTTC. This translates into CASSYEGLAGGPVSYNEQFF.

This clonotype was observed a few times. The CDR3 is CATGRQNTGELFF. CDR3 bases: TGTGCCACAGGCAGGCAGAACACCGGGGAGCTGTTTTTT. This chain connects TRBV24-1 to TRBJ2-2; the D is unclear. With 10 bases removed from V and 1 base from J, the gap between germline ends came to 9 bases. The CDR3 is 13 amino acids. Germline CDR1 KGHDR, CDR2 SFDVKD.

This clonotype was seen a few times. V usage is TRBV23-1 and J usage is TRBJ1-1; no reliable D call. TRBV23-1 is placed among ORFs of uncertain function. V lost 3 bases, J lost 2 bases, and 10 bases lay in between. The CDR3 is made up of 14 amino acids. The CDR3 nucleotides read TGCGCCAGCAGTCAGGGTCCAGCCAACACTGAAGCTTTCTTT. Its translation is CASSQGPANTEAFF.

V usage is TRBV7-2 and J usage is TRBJ2-3; tentative D call: TRBD2 (6 bases). This CDR3 has 16 residues. Trimming shortened V by 2 bases and J by 0 bases, and 12 bases separated the two germline ends. Germline values: CDR1 SGHTA, CDR2 FQGNSA. The CDR3 sequence: CASSLRAGSSTDTQYF. DNA for the CDR3: TGTGCCAGCAGCTTAAGGGCGGGGTCGAGCACAGATACGCAGTATTTT.

The chain has TRBV24-1 and TRBJ1-2; weak D call: TRBD1 (6 bases). The V end lost 3 bases, the J end lost 2 bases, and 15 bases lay between the germline ends. Germline V gene sequence: CDR1 KGHDR, CDR2 SFDVKD. The length of the CDR3 is 16 residues. The CDR3 region has the DNA TGTGCCACCAGTGATCACTGGGACAACCGAAACTATGGCTACACCTTC. Its protein is CATSDHWDNRNYGYTF.

The V call is TRBV12-3 or TRBV12-4, the J call TRBJ2-5; 7 bases are a match to TRBD2. The CDR3 length is 14 residues. V lost 9 bases, J lost 3 bases, and 10 bases stayed unmatched. The CDR3 coding sequence is TGTGCCAGTCGGGGGAGGGGTTTTGAAGAGACCCAGTACTTC. Its translation is CASRGRGFEETQYF.

This clonotype was seen once. This chain links TRBV19 with TRBJ2-5; tentatively, D is TRBD1 (8 bases). Germline CDR1 reads LNHDA; CDR2 reads SQIVND (reference sequence). The CDR3 length is 15 residues. V was shortened by 4 bases and J by 4 bases, with 16 bases between the two germline ends. CDR3 protein: CASSTLHRGGETQYF. In nucleotides, the CDR3 is TGTGCCAGTAGTACCTTACACAGGGGGGGAGAGACCCAGTACTTC. Using reference TRBV19 and TRBJ2-5 for the parts outside the CDR3, the full variable domain is DGGITQSPKYLFRKEGQNVTLSCEQNLNHDAMYWYRQDPGQGLRLIYYSQIVNDFQKGDIAEGYSVSREKKESFPLTVTSAQKNPTAFYLCASSTLHRGGETQYFGPGTRLLVL.

This rearrangement joins TRBV7-9 to TRBJ1-2; 7 bases align to TRBD1. J lost 7 bases, V lost 1 base, and 12 bases had no gene match. This CDR3 comprises 16 residues. CDR1 SEHNR and CDR2 FQNEAQ come from the germline V gene (reference sequence). The CDR3 DNA reads as TGTGCCAGCAGCTTAGAGGACCCCTCCAGGGGGGGTGGCTACACCTTC. Its translation is CASSLEDPSRGGGYTF. The complete variable domain, with remaining parts taken from reference TRBV7-9 and TRBJ1-2, reads DTGVSQNPRHKITKRGQNVTFRCDPISEHNRLYWYRQTLGQGPEFLTYFQNEAQLEKSRLLSDRFSAERPKGSFSTLEIQRTEQGDSAMYLCASSLEDPSRGGGYTFGSGTRLTVV.

This sequence joins TRBV19 and TRBJ1-3, with D uncertain. The V end was cut by 5 bases, the J end by 4 bases, with 9 bases between. This CDR3 is 13 amino acids long. The germline CDR1 and CDR2 sequences are LNHDA and SQIVND (reference sequence). Here the CDR3 reads CASSSERGNTIYF. The CDR3 DNA reads TGTGCCAGTAGTTCCGAGCGGGGAAACACCATATATTTT.

A few counts support this clonotype. The rearrangement joins TRBV20-1 to TRBJ2-5; 13 bases map to TRBD2. CDR3 size: 16 residues. V trimming: 6 bases; J trimming: 5 bases; junction bases outside the gene matches: 12. Germline lookup yields CDR1 DFQATT and CDR2 SNEGSKA (reference sequence). This chain's CDR3 is CSASGTSGDPGETQYF. Here the CDR3 DNA reads TGCAGTGCGTCCGGGACTAGCGGGGACCCCGGGGAGACCCAGTACTTC.

The sample holds a few counts of this clonotype. The chain couples TRBV5-1 to TRBJ1-5; 10 positions agree with TRBD1. From germline, CDR1 is SGHRS and CDR2 YFSETQ. V shed 3 bases and J 5 bases; nucleotides not matched to a gene: 5. This CDR3 spans 15 amino acids. Here the CDR3 DNA reads TGCGCCAGCAGCTCGACAGGGGGCCGGGATCAGCCCCAGCATTTT. This gives the protein CASSSTGGRDQPQHF.

This chain uses TRBV4-2 with TRBJ1-2, with unresolved D. V was shortened by 0 bases and J by 2 bases, with 4 bases between the two germline ends. CDR3 length equals 13 residues. The germline V gene has CDR1 LGHNA and CDR2 YNFKEQ. CDR3 sequence: CASSQEGNYGYTF. The CDR3 nucleotides are TGTGCCAGCAGCCAAGAGGGCAACTATGGCTACACCTTC.

The chain uses TRBV11-2 and TRBJ2-1; TRBD2 agrees at 8 bases. Unmatched junction bases numbered 13, after V lost 3 bases and J lost 3 bases. Per germline, CDR1 SGHAT and CDR2 FQNNGV. The CDR3 has 18 residues. CDR3 sequence: CASSFRRVGGAIYNEQFF. The CDR3 DNA reads TGTGCCAGCAGCTTTCGCCGGGTCGGGGGGGCAATCTACAATGAGCAGTTCTTC.

This rearrangement joins TRBV27 to TRBJ1-2; D is unresolved. There are 13 residues in the CDR3. Germline lookup yields CDR1 MNHEY and CDR2 SMNVEV (reference sequence). Trimming took 5 bases from V and 4 from J, leaving 11 bases between them. This CDR3 reads CASSNIGFYGYTF. The CDR3 bases are TGTGCCAGCAGTAACATAGGGTTCTATGGCTACACCTTC.

V is TRBV15 and J is TRBJ2-5, with D possibly being TRBD2 (7 bases). V was trimmed by 0 bases and J by 7 bases, leaving 12 bases between them. CDR3 length: 14 residues. Germline-derived CDR1 and CDR2 are LNHNV and YYDKDF (reference sequence). The CDR3: CATSRDRGGGTQYF. In nucleotides, the CDR3 is TGTGCCACCAGCAGAGATAGGGGGGGAGGGACCCAGTACTTC.

This clonotype has just a few counts. The gene calls are TRBV27 and TRBJ2-2, with a weak D call TRBD1 (5 bases). CDR1 and CDR2 from the germline V gene are MNHEY and SMNVEV (reference sequence). There are 14 residues in the CDR3. The ends were cut back, 5 bases at V and 0 bases at J, with 7 bases in the middle. The CDR3 loop is CASSRRANTGELFF. CDR3 in DNA: TGTGCCAGCAGTCGCAGGGCGAACACCGGGGAGCTGTTTTTT.

This clonotype showed up just a few times. The chain carries TRBV6-1 and TRBJ1-6; no reliable D call. Trimming took off 5 bases at V and 0 bases at J, with 14 bases between the two ends. Germline V gene sequence: CDR1 MNHNS, CDR2 SASEGT. The CDR3 has 17 amino acids. The DNA for the CDR3 is TGTGCCAGCAGTACCACCCCCCGGGCCTCCTATAATTCACCCCTCCACTTT. Translating gives CASSTTPRASYNSPLHF.

This clonotype was counted between two and nine times. The chain recombines TRBV19 with TRBJ1-2, with D possibly TRBD1 on 5 matching bases. The CDR3 totals 14 residues. Trimming took 8 bases from V and 8 from J, leaving 21 bases between them. The germline V gene has CDR1 LNHDA and CDR2 SQIVND (reference sequence). DNA of the CDR3: TGTGCCAGTCGCGCTAGTGGGACTAAAGGCGGCTACACCTTC. Its translation: CASRASGTKGGYTF.

The CDR3 DNA is TGTGCCAGCAGCCGATCGGCCGGGACAAACAGTAACACTGAAGCTTTCTTT. Translation gives CASSRSAGTNSNTEAFF. This rearrangement joins TRBV7-2 to TRBJ1-1; tentative D call: TRBD1 (6 bases). The CDR3 totals 17 residues. Germline V gene sequence: CDR1 SGHTA, CDR2 FQGNSA. Deletions cut 5 bases from V and 2 bases from J, with 21 bases between.

J is TRBJ1-5 and V is TRBV21-1. TRBV21-1 counts as a pseudogene. The CDR3 contains 13 residues. Written as DNA, the CDR3 is TGTGCCAGCAGTTTAGCGCAACTTCAGCCCCAGCATTTT. Its translation: CASSLAQLQPQHF.